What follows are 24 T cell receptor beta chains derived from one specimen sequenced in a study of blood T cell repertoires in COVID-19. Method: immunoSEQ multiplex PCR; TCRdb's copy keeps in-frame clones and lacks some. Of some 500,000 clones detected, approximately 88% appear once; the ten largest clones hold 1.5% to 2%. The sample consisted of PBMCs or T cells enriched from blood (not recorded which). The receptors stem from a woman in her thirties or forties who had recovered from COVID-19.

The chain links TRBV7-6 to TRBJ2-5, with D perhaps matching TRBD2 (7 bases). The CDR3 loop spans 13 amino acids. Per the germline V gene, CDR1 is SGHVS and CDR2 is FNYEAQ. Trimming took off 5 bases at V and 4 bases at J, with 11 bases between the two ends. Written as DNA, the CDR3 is TGTGCCAGCAGCCCAGGGGAGGGAGAGACCCAGTACTTC. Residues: CASSPGEGETQYF. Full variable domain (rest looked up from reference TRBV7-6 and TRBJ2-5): GAGVSQSPRYKVTKRGQDVALRCDPISGHVSLYWYRQALGQGPEFLTYFNYEAQQDKSGLPNDRFSAERPEGSISTLTIQRTEQRDSAMYRCASSPGEGETQYFGPGTRLLVL.

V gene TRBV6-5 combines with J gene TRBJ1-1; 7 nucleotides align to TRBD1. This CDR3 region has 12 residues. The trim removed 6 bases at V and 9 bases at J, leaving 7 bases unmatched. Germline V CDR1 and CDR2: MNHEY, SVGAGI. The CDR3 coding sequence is TGTGCCAGCAGAACAGGGGTCTCTCAAGCTTTCTTT. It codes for CASRTGVSQAFF.

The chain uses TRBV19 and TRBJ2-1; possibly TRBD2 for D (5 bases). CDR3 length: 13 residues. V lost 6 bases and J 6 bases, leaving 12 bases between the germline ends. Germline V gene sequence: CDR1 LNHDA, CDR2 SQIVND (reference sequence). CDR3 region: CASSIFEGNEQFF. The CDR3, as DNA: TGTGCCAGTAGCATATTCGAGGGCAATGAGCAGTTCTTC.

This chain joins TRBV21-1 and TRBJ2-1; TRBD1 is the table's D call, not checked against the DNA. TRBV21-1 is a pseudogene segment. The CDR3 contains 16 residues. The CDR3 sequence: CASSKARTGSYNEQFF. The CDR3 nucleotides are TGTGCCAGCAGCAAAGCCAGGACAGGCTCCTACAATGAGCAGTTCTTC.

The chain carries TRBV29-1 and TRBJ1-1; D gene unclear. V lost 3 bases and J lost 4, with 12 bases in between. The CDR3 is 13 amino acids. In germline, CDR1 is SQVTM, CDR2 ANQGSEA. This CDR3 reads CSVDDGEGTEAFF. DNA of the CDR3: TGCAGCGTTGACGATGGGGAGGGCACTGAAGCTTTCTTT.

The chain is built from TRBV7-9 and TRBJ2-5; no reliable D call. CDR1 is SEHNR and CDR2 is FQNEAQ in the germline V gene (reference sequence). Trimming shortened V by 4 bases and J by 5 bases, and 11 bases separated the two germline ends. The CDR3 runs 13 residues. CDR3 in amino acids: CASSSWVEETQYF. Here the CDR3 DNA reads TGTGCCAGCAGCTCGTGGGTGGAGGAGACCCAGTACTTC.

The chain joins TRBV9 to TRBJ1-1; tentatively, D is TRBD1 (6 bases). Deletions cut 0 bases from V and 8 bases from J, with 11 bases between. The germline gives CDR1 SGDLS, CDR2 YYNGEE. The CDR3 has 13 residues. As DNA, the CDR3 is TGTGCCAGCAGCGTAGCTCCGACAGGAGAAGCTTTCTTT. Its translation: CASSVAPTGEAFF.

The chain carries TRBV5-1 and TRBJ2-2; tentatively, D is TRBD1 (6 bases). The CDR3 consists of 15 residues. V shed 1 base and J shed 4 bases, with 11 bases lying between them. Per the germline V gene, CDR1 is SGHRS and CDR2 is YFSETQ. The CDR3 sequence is CASSLTGSGTGELFF. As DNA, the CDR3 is TGCGCCAGCAGCTTGACAGGGTCGGGCACCGGGGAGCTGTTTTTT.

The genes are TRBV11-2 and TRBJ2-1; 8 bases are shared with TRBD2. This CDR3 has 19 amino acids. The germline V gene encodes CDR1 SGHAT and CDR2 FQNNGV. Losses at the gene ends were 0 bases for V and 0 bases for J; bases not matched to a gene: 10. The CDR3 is CASSLEIGRAKSSYNEQFF. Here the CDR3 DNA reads TGTGCCAGCAGCTTAGAAATCGGGAGGGCTAAGAGCTCCTACAATGAGCAGTTCTTC.

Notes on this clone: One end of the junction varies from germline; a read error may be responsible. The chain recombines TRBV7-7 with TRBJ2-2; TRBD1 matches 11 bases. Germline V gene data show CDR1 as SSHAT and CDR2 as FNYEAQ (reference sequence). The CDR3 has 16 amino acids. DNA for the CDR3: TGTGCTAGCAGCCCCTTGGGACAGGGGGTGTCGGGGGAGCTGTTTTTT. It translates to CASSPLGQGVSGELFF.

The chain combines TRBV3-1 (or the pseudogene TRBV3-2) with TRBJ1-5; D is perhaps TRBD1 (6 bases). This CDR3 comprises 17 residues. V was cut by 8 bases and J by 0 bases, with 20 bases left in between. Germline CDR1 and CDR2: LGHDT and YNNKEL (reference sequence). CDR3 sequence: CASPHGEGHCSNQPQHF. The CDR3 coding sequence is TGTGCCAGCCCCCACGGGGAGGGACACTGTAGCAATCAGCCCCAGCATTTT.

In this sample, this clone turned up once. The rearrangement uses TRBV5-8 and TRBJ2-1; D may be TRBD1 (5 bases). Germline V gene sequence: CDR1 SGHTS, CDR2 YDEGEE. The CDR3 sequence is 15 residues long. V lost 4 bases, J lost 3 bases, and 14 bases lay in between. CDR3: CASSPDQGFYNEQFF. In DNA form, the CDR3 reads TGTGCCAGCAGCCCGGATCAGGGATTCTACAATGAGCAGTTCTTC.

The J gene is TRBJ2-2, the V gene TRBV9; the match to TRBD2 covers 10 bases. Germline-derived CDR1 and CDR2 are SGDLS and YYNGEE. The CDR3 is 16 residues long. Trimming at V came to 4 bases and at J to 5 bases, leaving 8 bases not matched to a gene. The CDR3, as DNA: TGTGCCAGCAGCCCTCAGCGGGAGGGCCTGACCGGGGAGCTGTTTTTT. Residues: CASSPQREGLTGELFF.

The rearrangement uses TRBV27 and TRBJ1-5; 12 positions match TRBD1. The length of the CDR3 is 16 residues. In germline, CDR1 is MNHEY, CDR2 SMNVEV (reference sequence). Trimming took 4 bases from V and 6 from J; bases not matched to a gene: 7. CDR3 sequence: CASSSSGTGGSQPQHF. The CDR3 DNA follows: TGTGCCAGCAGTTCCTCCGGGACAGGGGGCTCTCAGCCCCAGCATTTT.

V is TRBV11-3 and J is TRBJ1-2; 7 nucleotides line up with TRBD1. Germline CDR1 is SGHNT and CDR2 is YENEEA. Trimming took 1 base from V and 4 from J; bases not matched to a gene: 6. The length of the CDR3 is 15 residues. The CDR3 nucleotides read TGTGCCAGCAGCTTAGGGCGGGACAGTTCCTATGGCTACACCTTC. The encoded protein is CASSLGRDSSYGYTF.

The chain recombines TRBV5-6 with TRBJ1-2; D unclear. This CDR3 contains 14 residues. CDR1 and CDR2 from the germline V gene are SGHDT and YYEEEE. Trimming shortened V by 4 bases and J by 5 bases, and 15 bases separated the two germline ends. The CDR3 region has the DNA TGTGCCAGCAGCGGATCCGGGAAGAGTTATGGCTACACCTTC. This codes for CASSGSGKSYGYTF.

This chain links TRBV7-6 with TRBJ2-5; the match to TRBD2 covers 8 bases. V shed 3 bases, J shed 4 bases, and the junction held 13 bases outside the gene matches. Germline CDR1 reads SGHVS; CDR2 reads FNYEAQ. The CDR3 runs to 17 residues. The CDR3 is CASSFRLGSGTGETQYF. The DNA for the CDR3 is TGTGCCAGCAGCTTCAGGTTGGGTAGCGGGACTGGAGAGACCCAGTACTTC.

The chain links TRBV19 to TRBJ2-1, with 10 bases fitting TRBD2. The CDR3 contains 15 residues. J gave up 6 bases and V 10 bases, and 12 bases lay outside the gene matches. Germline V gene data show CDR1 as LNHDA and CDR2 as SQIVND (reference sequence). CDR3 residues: CATSMLAGEGNEQFF. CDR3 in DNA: TGTGCCACCTCAATGCTAGCGGGAGAGGGCAATGAGCAGTTCTTC.

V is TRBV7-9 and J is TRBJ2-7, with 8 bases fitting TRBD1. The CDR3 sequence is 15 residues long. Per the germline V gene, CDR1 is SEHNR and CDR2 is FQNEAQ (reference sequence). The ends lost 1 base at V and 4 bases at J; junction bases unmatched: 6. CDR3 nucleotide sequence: TGTGCCAGCAGCTTAGGCGCCGGGACAGGTTACGAGCAGTACTTC. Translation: CASSLGAGTGYEQYF. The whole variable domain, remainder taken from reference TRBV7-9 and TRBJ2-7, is DTGVSQNPRHKITKRGQNVTFRCDPISEHNRLYWYRQTLGQGPEFLTYFQNEAQLEKSRLLSDRFSAERPKGSFSTLEIQRTEQGDSAMYLCASSLGAGTGYEQYFGPGTRLTVT.

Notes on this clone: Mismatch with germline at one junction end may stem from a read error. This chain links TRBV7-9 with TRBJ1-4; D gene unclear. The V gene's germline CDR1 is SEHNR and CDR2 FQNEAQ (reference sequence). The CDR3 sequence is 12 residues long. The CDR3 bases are TGCATTTCTGGCGGGAATAATGAAAAACTGTTTTTT. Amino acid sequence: CISGGNNEKLFF. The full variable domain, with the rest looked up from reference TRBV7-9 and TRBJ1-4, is DTGVSQNPRHKITKRGQNVTFRCDPISEHNRLYWYRQTLGQGPEFLTYFQNEAQLEKSRLLSDRFSAERPKGSFSTLEIQRTEQGDSAMYLCISGGNNEKLFFGSGTQLSVL.

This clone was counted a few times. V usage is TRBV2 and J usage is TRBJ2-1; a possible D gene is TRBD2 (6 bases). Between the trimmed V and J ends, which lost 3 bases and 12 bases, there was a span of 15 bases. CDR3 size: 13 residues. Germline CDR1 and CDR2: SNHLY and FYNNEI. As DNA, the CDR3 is TGTGCCAGCAGTGATCCTGGGGGGTTGGGGCAGTTCTTC. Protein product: CASSDPGGLGQFF. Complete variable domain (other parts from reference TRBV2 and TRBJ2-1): EPEVTQTPSHQVTQMGQEVILRCVPISNHLYFYWYRQILGQKVEFLVSFYNNEISEKSEIFDDQFSVERPDGSNFTLKIRSTKLEDSAMYFCASSDPGGLGQFFGPGTRLTVL.

Here the CDR3 reads CASSIDGRRRFTEAFF. CDR3 nucleotides: TGTGCCAGTAGTATTGACGGGAGGAGGCGGTTCACTGAAGCTTTCTTT. V usage is TRBV19 and J usage is TRBJ1-1; D is unclear. Germline V lookup: CDR1 LNHDA, CDR2 SQIVND (reference sequence). CDR3 length equals 16 residues. V was trimmed by 3 bases and J by 4 bases, leaving 18 bases between them.

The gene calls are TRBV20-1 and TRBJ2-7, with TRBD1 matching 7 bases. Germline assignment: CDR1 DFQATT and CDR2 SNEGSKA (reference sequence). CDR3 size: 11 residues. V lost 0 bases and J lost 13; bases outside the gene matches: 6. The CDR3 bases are TGCAGTGCTAGAGAAGGTGGGACAGAATACTTC. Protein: CSAREGGTEYF.

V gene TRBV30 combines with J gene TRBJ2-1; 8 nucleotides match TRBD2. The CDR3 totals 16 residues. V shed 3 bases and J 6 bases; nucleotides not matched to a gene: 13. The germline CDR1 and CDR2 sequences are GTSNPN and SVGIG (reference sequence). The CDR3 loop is CAWSQKMGTSSNEQFF. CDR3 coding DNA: TGTGCCTGGAGCCAAAAAATGGGGACTAGTTCCAATGAGCAGTTCTTC.